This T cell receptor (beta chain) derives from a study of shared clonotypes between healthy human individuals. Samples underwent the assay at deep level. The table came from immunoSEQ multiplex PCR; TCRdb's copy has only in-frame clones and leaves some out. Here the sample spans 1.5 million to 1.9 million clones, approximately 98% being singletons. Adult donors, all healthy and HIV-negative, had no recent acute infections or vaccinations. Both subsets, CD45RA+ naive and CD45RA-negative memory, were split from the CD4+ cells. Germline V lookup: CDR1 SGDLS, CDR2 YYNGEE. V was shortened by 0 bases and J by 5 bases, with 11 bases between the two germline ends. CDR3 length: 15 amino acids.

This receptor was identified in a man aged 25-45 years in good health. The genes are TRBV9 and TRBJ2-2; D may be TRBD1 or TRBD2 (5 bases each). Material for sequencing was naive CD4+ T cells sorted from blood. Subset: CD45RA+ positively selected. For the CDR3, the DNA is TGTGCCAGCAGCGTAGACAGGCCGGGGACCGGGGAGCTGTTTTTT. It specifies CASSVDRPGTGELFF.